A selection of T cell receptor beta chains follows, all from one sample in a study of T cells in Graves' hyperthyroidism and ophthalmopathy. In TCRdb, the multiplex PCR reads were re-called with MiXCR into one record per CDR3 protein. Of 300,000 or so distinct CDR3 sequences detected, 15% to 20% appear once; the ten largest clones hold 45% to 50%. The sequencing input was blood. The source is a woman aged 45 to 65 with Graves' hyperthyroidism. Both conserved end residues are part of each CDR3. For some rows the clone size is stated as once, few or many, or as a class when expanded; others skip it.

V gene: TRBV2
clone size: few
J gene: TRBJ2-4
CDR3 protein: CASMWTVKNIQYF

V gene: TRBV5-1
clone size: few
J gene: TRBJ2-1
CDR3 protein: CASSVEGLVGIEQFF

V gene: TRBV3-1
clone size: .
J gene: TRBJ1-2
CDR3 protein: CASSPTGTGVGYTF

V gene: TRBV10-2
clone size: .
J gene: TRBJ1-2
CDR3 protein: CASSERRVGYTF

V gene: TRBV4-1
clone size: .
J gene: TRBJ2-7
CDR3 protein: CASSQTLAGGVYEQYF

V gene: TRBV7-9
clone size: few
J gene: TRBJ2-7
CDR3 protein: CASSFVTDYEQYF

V gene: TRBV27
clone size: .
J gene: TRBJ1-2
CDR3 protein: CASSSHNRASGYTF

V gene: TRBV18
clone size: few
J gene: TRBJ1-2
CDR3 protein: CASSALEDPGVDYGYTF

V gene: TRBV5-4
clone size: few
J gene: TRBJ2-1
CDR3 protein: CASSNEYSYNEQFF

V gene: TRBV5-1
clone size: few
J gene: TRBJ2-4
CDR3 protein: CASSQTTLGNIQYF

V gene: TRBV19
clone size: .
J gene: TRBJ2-1
CDR3 protein: CASSGRDNLAEQFF

V gene: TRBV11-2
clone size: many
J gene: TRBJ2-2
CDR3 protein: CASSTAPGANTGELFF

V gene: TRBV6-5
clone size: few
J gene: TRBJ2-7
CDR3 protein: CASSYSSSRYEQYF

V gene: TRBV28
clone size: few
J gene: TRBJ2-7
CDR3 protein: CASSRLGYEQYF

V gene: TRBV27
clone size: many
J gene: TRBJ1-5
CDR3 protein: CASSPGAHGNQPQHF

V gene: TRBV24-1
clone size: few
J gene: TRBJ1-3
CDR3 protein: CATSDARDSIGNTIYF

V gene: TRBV6-1
clone size: few
J gene: TRBJ2-2
CDR3 protein: CASSSRGRGFTGELFF

V gene: TRBV12-5
clone size: few
J gene: TRBJ2-5
CDR3 protein: CASGLPWFGQETQYF

V gene: TRBV19
clone size: .
J gene: TRBJ1-5
CDR3 protein: CASGPYQPQHF

V gene: TRBV6-9
clone size: .
J gene: TRBJ1-4
CDR3 protein: CASSSQGVTNEKLFF

V gene: TRBV5-1
clone size: .
J gene: TRBJ1-1
CDR3 protein: CASSLVFGKGPQGTEAFF

V gene: TRBV2
clone size: many
J gene: TRBJ2-2
CDR3 protein: CASSERLAGAGTGELFF

V gene: TRBV3-1
clone size: many
J gene: TRBJ1-1
CDR3 protein: CASSQGDSMNTEAFF

V gene: TRBV5-1
clone size: .
J gene: TRBJ2-5
CDR3 protein: CASSAQDRETQYF